This T cell receptor (beta chain) originates from a study of cytomegalovirus exposure and HLA in healthy donors (TCRdb year 2017). Regarding the complete study: According to a later analysis, one platform produced both the 100 to 150 validation repertoires and the 620 or so repertoires of the first cohort. The aim of the study was to test whether cataloging public T cell receptors could identify signatures of past pathogen exposure. Along with the roughly 610-subject first cohort, a separate validation cohort of over 90 different subjects was used. The study combined high-throughput TCR immunosequencing, statistical association of individual TCRs with disease status, and machine learning to predict cytomegalovirus infection status. The full study reports these points: A few of the identified cytomegalovirus-associated TCR beta chains were confirmed in vitro to be specific for cytomegalovirus antigens. A later analysis had no HLA typing for the validation cohort, so co-occurrence there was scored across all 110 or so repertoires. In the study, approximately 160 TCR beta chains were listed as associated with cytomegalovirus. The authors suggested that the approach could potentially be generalized to other disease states and immunological phenotypes. Cytomegalovirus status was reported to be diagnosed by the classifier with high specificity and sensitivity in both the original and validation cohorts. Most TCR sequences were observed very rarely across donors, whereas some public TCRs were present in many individuals. In a later analysis, TCRs clustered in the first cohort were found to also tend to co-occur in the roughly 120 validation repertoires, with approximately 93% of cluster scores above 0.

The library was generated by the immunoSEQ multiplex PCR assay. In the paper's pipeline: To diagnose cytomegalovirus status from the catalog of TCR beta chain sequences, a statistical classification framework was built. TCRdb's version of the immuneACCESS table is confined to in-frame rearrangements and falls short of the full clone set. An unresolved V gene accounts for under half of the shortfall where checked; the remainder is of unknown origin. V and J calls and clone size are copied from that table; D and trimming were computed from the DNA. In all, the sample holds 200,000 to 300,000 clones, and around nine tenths of those were seen once. The ten largest account for approximately 2.5% of the sample. With respect to this clone: This clone's antigen is unknown. No per-base quality is available; no much larger clone lies one base away.

The donors were included in the validation cohort of roughly 130 subjects, a group kept apart from the roughly 690-subject first cohort. The CDR3 sequence holds 18 residues, the cysteine and phenylalanine included. Only the CDR3 portion is preserved as DNA: 54 bases, with reading frame beginning at the first base. Sequences SGHNT (CDR1) and YYREEE (CDR2) are obtained from the germline V gene (reference sequence). Germline trimming: 9 bases from V, 1 base from J; junction bases outside gene matches: 14. The specimen sequenced was PBMCs. The V and J segments used are TRBV5-4 and TRBJ2-3; TRBD2 agrees with 13 junctional bases. This sequence was found in a man between 18 and 35 years old in good health and CMV-seronegative. The CDR3 amino acid sequence is: CAIPGLAGSVAGTDTQYF. The DNA reads as follows: TGTGCCATCCCGGGACTAGCGGGATCGGTCGCGGGCACAGATACGCAGTATTTT. Reference TRBV5-4 and TRBJ2-3 genes cover what lies past the CDR3, so the full variable domain is ETGVTQSPTHLIKTRGQQVTLRCSSQSGHNTVSWYQQALGQGPQFIFQYYREEENGRGNFPPRFSGLQFPNYSSELNVNALELDDSALYLCAIPGLAGSVAGTDTQYFGPGTRLTVL.